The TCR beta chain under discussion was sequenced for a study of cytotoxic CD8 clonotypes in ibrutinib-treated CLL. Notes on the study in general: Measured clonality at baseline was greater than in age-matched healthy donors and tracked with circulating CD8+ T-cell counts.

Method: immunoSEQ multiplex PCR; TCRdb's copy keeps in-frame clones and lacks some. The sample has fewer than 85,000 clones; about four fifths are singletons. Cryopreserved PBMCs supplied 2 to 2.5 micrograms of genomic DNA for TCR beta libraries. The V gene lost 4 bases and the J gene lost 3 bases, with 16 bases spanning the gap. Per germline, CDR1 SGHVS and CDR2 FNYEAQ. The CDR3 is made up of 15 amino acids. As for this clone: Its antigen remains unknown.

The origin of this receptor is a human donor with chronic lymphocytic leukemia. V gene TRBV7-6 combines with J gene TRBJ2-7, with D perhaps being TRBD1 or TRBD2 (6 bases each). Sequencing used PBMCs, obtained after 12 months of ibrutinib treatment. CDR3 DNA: TGTGCCAGCAGCTCCACAGGGACTCACTACTACGAGCAGTACTTC. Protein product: CASSSTGTHYYEQYF.